The rows below give T cell receptor beta chains drawn from one sample of a study of regulatory T cells in long-lasting Graves disease. TCRdb re-called the multiplex PCR reads through MiXCR, storing one row per CDR3 protein. The table has a few hundred thousand distinct CDR3 sequences, around 19% seen once; the top ten hold around 15%. These data were also reused for a study on T cells in Graves' hyperthyroidism and ophthalmopathy.

The sample consisted of peripheral blood mononuclear cells (PBMCs), taken at new diagnosis, from a patient treated with antithyroid drugs. Every receptor here comes from a young woman with Graves disease. CDR3s include the opening cysteine and the closing phenylalanine or tryptophan. A D gene is named only where the DNA matches it firmly. Where a row states a size, it is once, few, many or the class of an expanded clone; other rows omit it.

>TRBJ1-6|TRBV7-9|many|-
CASSLAESPLHF
TGTGCCAGCAGCTTAGCGGAGTCACCCCTCCACTTT
>TRBJ2-3|TRBV12-3/TRBV12-4|many|TRBD1
CASRGQGGDTQYF
TGTGCCAGCAGAGGACAGGGAGGAGATACGCAGTATTTT
>TRBJ1-1|TRBV20-1|-|-
CSAGGADTEAFF
TGCAGTGCTGGGGGGGCCGACACTGAAGCTTTCTTT
>TRBJ2-7|TRBV20-1|many|TRBD1
CSARDRTGFYEQYF
TGCAGTGCTAGAGATCGGACAGGTTTCTACGAGCAGTACTTC
>TRBJ1-1|TRBV6-5|-|-
CASSYVPGGYTEAFF
TGTGCCAGCAGTTACGTGCCCGGGGGATACACTGAAGCTTTCTTT
>TRBJ2-5|TRBV7-7|many|-
CASSLFGEQETQYF
TGTGCTAGCAGCTTATTTGGGGAACAAGAGACCCAGTACTTC
>TRBJ1-1|TRBV10-3|many|-
CAISDGQRAFF
TGTGCCATCAGTGATGGCCAGAGGGCTTTCTTT
>TRBJ1-4|TRBV20-1|many|-
CSARVGATNEKLFF
TGCAGTGCTAGAGTTGGGGCAACTAATGAAAAACTGTTTTTT
>TRBJ1-2|TRBV6-2/TRBV6-3|many|-
CASNIGQGTYGYTF
TGTGCCAGCAACATCGGGCAGGGAACCTATGGCTACACCTTC
>TRBJ1-2|TRBV2|many|TRBD1
CASGGDRVGYTF
TGTGCCAGCGGGGGCGACAGGGTTGGCTACACCTTC
>TRBJ2-7|TRBV5-8|-|-
CASSLSARRYF
TGTGCCAGCAGCTTGTCGGCGCGGAGGTACTTC
>TRBJ1-2|TRBV7-2|many|-
CASSFGLHITTF
TGTGCCAGCAGCTTCGGACTCCACATTACAACCTTC
>TRBJ2-1|TRBV6-1|-|-
CASSLTWSNEQFF
TGTGCCAGCAGCCTGACGTGGAGCAATGAGCAGTTCTTC
>TRBJ2-3|TRBV5-1|many|TRBD1
CASSFDGRGSDTQYF
TGCGCCAGCAGCTTTGATGGCAGGGGGAGCGATACGCAGTATTTT
>TRBJ2-7|TRBV13|many|-
CASTPGGSSYEQYF
TGTGCCAGCACCCCCGGTGGGAGCTCCTACGAGCAGTACTTC
>TRBJ2-1|TRBV7-2|-|TRBD2
CASSKRLAGGLGEQFF
TGTGCCAGCAGCAAAAGACTAGCGGGGGGGCTTGGTGAGCAGTTCTTC
>TRBJ2-7|TRBV7-2|many|-
CASSLGTNSYEQYF
TGTGCCAGCAGCTTAGGGACAAACTCCTACGAGCAGTACTTC
>TRBJ1-4|TRBV9|many|-
CASSVSGGMIDANEKLFF
TGTGCCAGCAGCGTAAGCGGGGGGATGATAGATGCTAATGAAAAACTGTTTTTT
>TRBJ1-1|TRBV3-1|many|-
CASSQVPWGVPFENTEAFF
TGTGCCAGCAGCCAAGTCCCATGGGGGGTACCCTTTGAGAACACTGAAGCTTTCTTT
>TRBJ2-5|TRBV6-1|many|TRBD2
CASSVSSGGALETQYF
TGTGCCAGCAGTGTCTCCAGCGGGGGGGCGTTGGAGACCCAGTACTTC
>TRBJ2-1|TRBV13|-|TRBD2
CASSDPSGGSSEQFF
TGTGCCAGCAGCGACCCTAGCGGGGGCTCGTCTGAGCAGTTCTTC
>TRBJ1-2|TRBV6-1|many|TRBD1
CASSPGTQGGYGYTF
TGTGCCAGCAGCCCCGGGACGCAGGGGGGGTATGGCTACACCTTC
>TRBJ2-3|TRBV4-2|few|-
CASSQDPQGRADTQYF
TGTGCCAGCAGCCAAGATCCCCAGGGTCGAGCAGATACGCAGTATTTT
>TRBJ2-7|TRBV27|many|-
CASSSRPAYEQYF
TGTGCCAGCAGTTCACGACCCGCCTACGAGCAGTACTTC
>TRBJ2-5|TRBV18|many|TRBD2
CASSPSGETQYF
TGTGCCAGCAGTCCTAGCGGAGAGACCCAGTACTTC
>TRBJ2-5|TRBV11-1|many|-
CASSSEGTQYF
TGTGCCAGCAGCTCCGAGGGGACCCAGTACTTC
>TRBJ2-3|TRBV12-3/TRBV12-4|-|-
CASSSPGTDTQYF
TGTGCCAGCAGTTCCCCCGGCACAGATACGCAGTATTTT
>TRBJ1-1|TRBV2|many|-
CASSPREAGASDTEAFF
TGTGCCAGCAGTCCCCGTGAGGCGGGGGCGTCGGACACTGAAGCTTTCTTT
>TRBJ2-5|TRBV7-9|many|-
CASSLVRGSGLETQYF
TGTGCCAGCAGCTTAGTCCGAGGTTCAGGACTGGAGACCCAGTACTTC
>TRBJ2-7|TRBV5-6|many|TRBD1
CASSYDRGDEQYF
TGTGCCAGCAGCTACGACAGGGGCGACGAGCAGTACTTC
>TRBJ1-2|TRBV5-1|many|-
CASSFGDSSEANYGYTF
TGCGCCAGCAGCTTCGGAGACAGCTCCGAGGCTAACTATGGCTACACCTTC
>TRBJ2-1|TRBV12-3/TRBV12-4|many|TRBD2
CASRPLLAGLYNEQFF
TGTGCCAGCAGACCCCTTCTAGCGGGCCTGTACAATGAGCAGTTCTTC
>TRBJ1-1|TRBV29-1|many|-
CSVKMGDTEAFF
TGCAGCGTAAAGATGGGGGACACTGAAGCTTTCTTT
>TRBJ2-3|TRBV12-3/TRBV12-4|many|-
CASSSRPKFPDTQYF
TGTGCCAGCAGTTCCCGACCCAAATTCCCGGATACGCAGTATTTT
>TRBJ1-6|TRBV6-2/TRBV6-3|-|TRBD1
CASGPGGETNSPLHF
TGTGCCAGCGGTCCAGGGGGCGAAACGAATTCACCCCTCCACTTT
>TRBJ1-1|TRBV25-1|-|-
CASTGAAGLNTEAFF
TGTGCCAGCACCGGGGCGGCAGGGTTGAACACTGAAGCTTTCTTT
>TRBJ1-6|TRBV19|-|-
CASRVSSNSYNSPLHF
TGTGCCAGTAGGGTCAGCTCTAACTCTTATAATTCACCCCTCCACTTT
>TRBJ2-5|TRBV29-1|-|-
CSVEPQSYWVETQYF
TGCAGCGTTGAACCTCAGAGTTACTGGGTAGAGACCCAGTACTTC
>TRBJ2-2|TRBV4-1|few|TRBD2
CASSQEGSGGAITGELFF
TGCGCCAGCAGCCAAGAGGGCAGCGGGGGGGCTATCACCGGGGAGCTGTTTTTT
>TRBJ2-2|TRBV5-1|many|-
CASSFSPVVPGELFF
TGCGCCAGCAGCTTCAGTCCAGTGGTCCCCGGGGAGCTGTTTTTT